The 25 T cell receptor beta chains below were found in one sample sequenced in a study of response to subunit inactivated influenza vaccine. TCRdb re-derived calls from the RT-PCR reads in MiXCR, one entry per CDR3 protein. The repertoire holds more than 700,000 distinct CDR3 sequences, with 20% to 25% as singletons. The sequencing used PBMCs from blood, collected around 5 days after vaccination. Every receptor here comes from a middle-aged man who received an inactivated influenza vaccine.

The V and J genes are TRBV12-3 or TRBV12-4 and TRBJ1-5, with 10 bases fitting TRBD1. Trimming removed 2 bases from V and 0 bases from J; junction bases left unmatched: 4. The CDR3 is 17 amino acids. The chain's CDR3 is CASSLPGTGVSNQPQHF. The CDR3 region has the DNA TGTGCCAGCAGTTTACCAGGGACAGGGGTTAGCAATCAGCCCCAGCATTTT.

Remarks on this clonotype: This may be a read error: a much more frequent sequence differs by one nucleotide. This rearrangement joins TRBV10-3 to TRBJ2-1; weak D call: TRBD1 (6 bases). Germline V lookup: CDR1 ENHRY, CDR2 SYGVKD. The CDR3 sequence is 16 residues long. CDR3 DNA: TGTGCCATCAGTGAACCGGGACAAAGCTCCTGCAATGAGCAGTTCTTC. Translation gives CAISEPGQSSCNEQFF.

This clonotype occurred many times. The V call is TRBV12-3 or TRBV12-4, the J call TRBJ2-5; no clear D gene. The CDR3 spans 13 residues. V was pared by 4 bases and J by 3 bases, with 9 bases between. The CDR3 DNA follows: TGTGCCAGCAGTTCTAAGGACGAAGAGACCCAGTACTTC. Translating it yields CASSSKDEETQYF.

The CDR3 sequence: CASSYRVGYEQYF. The CDR3 DNA reads as TGTGCCAGCAGCTACAGGGTGGGCTACGAGCAGTACTTC. This chain links TRBV6-2 or TRBV6-3 with TRBJ2-7; tentatively, D is TRBD1 (6 bases). The CDR3 runs 13 residues. Germline lookup yields CDR1 MNHEY and CDR2 SVGEGT. With 6 bases removed from V and 3 bases from J, the gap between germline ends came to 12 bases.

This chain joins TRBV28 and TRBJ2-5; tentatively, D is TRBD1 (5 bases). The V end was cut by 6 bases, the J end by 4 bases, with 21 bases between. Germline-derived CDR1 and CDR2 are MDHEN and SYDVKM. The CDR3 loop spans 16 amino acids. The CDR3 sequence is CASSPEGAVIPETQYF. CDR3 nucleotide sequence: TGTGCCAGCAGCCCAGAAGGGGCGGTCATCCCAGAGACCCAGTACTTC.

CDR3: CASSSPGGPNTQYF. In DNA form, the CDR3 reads TGTGCCAGCAGCTCCCCGGGGGGCCCTAATACGCAGTATTTT. This sequence joins TRBV7-6 and TRBJ2-3, with TRBD2 as a possible D gene (7 bases). The length of the CDR3 is 14 residues. The germline gives CDR1 SGHVS, CDR2 FNYEAQ. Trimming took 4 bases from V and 7 from J, leaving 15 bases between them. Full variable domain (rest looked up from reference TRBV7-6 and TRBJ2-3): GAGVSQSPRYKVTKRGQDVALRCDPISGHVSLYWYRQALGQGPEFLTYFNYEAQQDKSGLPNDRFSAERPEGSISTLTIQRTEQRDSAMYRCASSSPGGPNTQYFGPGTRLTVL.

The V and J genes are TRBV7-2 and TRBJ2-5, with 7 bases that match TRBD2. This CDR3 comprises 15 residues. Losses at the gene ends were 6 bases for V and 1 base for J; bases not matched to a gene: 8. Germline V gene sequence: CDR1 SGHTA, CDR2 FQGNSA. CDR3 loop: CASSYGAGVQETQYF. The CDR3 DNA reads as TGTGCCAGCAGTTATGGGGCGGGAGTCCAAGAGACCCAGTACTTC.

This clonotype was picked up many times. This chain uses TRBV20-1 with TRBJ1-5; weak D call: TRBD1 (5 bases). CDR1 DFQATT and CDR2 SNEGSKA come from the germline V gene (reference sequence). Trimming removed 1 base from V and 7 bases from J, with 14 bases in between. The CDR3 is 14 residues long. This CDR3 reads CSARAGRGGQPQHF. CDR3 DNA sequence: TGCAGTGCTAGAGCCGGGCGCGGGGGGCAGCCCCAGCATTTT.

This clonotype was detected a few times. The chain couples TRBV12-3 or TRBV12-4 to TRBJ2-7, with TRBD1 matching 7 bases. J was trimmed by 3 bases and V by 3 bases; bases with no gene match: 8. There are 15 residues in the CDR3. CDR3 DNA sequence: TGTGCCAGCAGTTTTTTTCGACAGGGAATCTACGAGCAGTACTTC. This sequence encodes CASSFFRQGIYEQYF.

The chain combines TRBV15 with TRBJ2-3; weak D call: TRBD2 (5 bases). Deletions cut 1 base from V and 0 bases from J, with 8 bases between. Germline lookup yields CDR1 LNHNV and CDR2 YYDKDF (reference sequence). The CDR3 runs 15 residues. DNA of the CDR3: TGTGCCACCAGCAGAGTAGCGTATAGCACAGATACGCAGTATTTT. It encodes CATSRVAYSTDTQYF.

In the case of this clonotype: A much larger clone is a single base away; this may be a read error. The conserved phenylalanine or tryptophan normally closing the CDR3 is absent here, so this likely arose from a read error. The chain combines TRBV10-3 with TRBJ2-3, with 7 bases fitting TRBD1. The J segment lost 2 bases and the V segment lost 6 bases, leaving 5 bases of the junction unmatched. The CDR3 is 14 residues long. Germline V lookup: CDR1 ENHRY, CDR2 SYGVKD. CDR3 protein: CAISSGTATDTQYI. For the CDR3, the DNA is TGTGCCATCAGCTCCGGGACAGCCACAGATACGCAGTATATT.

V and J are TRBV29-1 and TRBJ2-5; 7 positions agree with TRBD1. Germline-derived CDR1 and CDR2 are SQVTM and ANQGSEA. This CDR3 is 14 amino acids long. With V trimmed by 7 bases and J by 3 bases, 11 bases remained unmatched. CDR3 DNA sequence: TGCAGCGAACCCGGGACAGAAATCAAAGAGACCCAGTACTTC. This translates into CSEPGTEIKETQYF.

This clonotype has a handful of counts. V gene TRBV12-3 or TRBV12-4 combines with J gene TRBJ2-3, with a tentative D call TRBD2 (6 bases). Trimming pared 7 bases from V and 0 bases from J, leaving 11 bases between. The CDR3 consists of 14 residues. CDR3 sequence reads: CASNKLASTDTQYF. DNA for the CDR3: TGTGCCAGCAACAAACTAGCAAGCACAGATACGCAGTATTTT.

Here the CDR3 reads CATGEGRNEKLFF. The CDR3 DNA sequence: TGTGCCACAGGGGAGGGACGTAATGAAAAACTGTTTTTT. The chain couples TRBV24-1 to TRBJ1-4; tentatively, D is TRBD1 (5 bases). Germline CDR1 KGHDR, CDR2 SFDVKD. V was cut by 10 bases and J by 4 bases, with 12 bases left in between. This CDR3 has 13 residues.

This chain's CDR3 is CASSLDWREPPYEQYF. CDR3 nucleotide sequence: TGTGCCAGCAGCTTAGATTGGCGGGAGCCTCCCTACGAGCAGTACTTC. The chain couples TRBV7-2 to TRBJ2-7, with 7 bases aligning to TRBD2. V was clipped by 1 base and J by 2 bases; unmatched bases: 8. CDR1 and CDR2 (germline): SGHTA, FQGNSA. CDR3 size: 16 residues.

V gene TRBV7-9 combines with J gene TRBJ2-3; D unclear. Germline V gene sequence: CDR1 SEHNR, CDR2 FQNEAQ (reference sequence). The CDR3 consists of 15 residues. Trimming removed 7 bases at V and 0 bases at J, with 14 bases between. The CDR3 coding sequence is TGTGCCAGCATCCGTGGATATGCTAGCACAGATACGCAGTATTTT. Translating gives CASIRGYASTDTQYF. Filled out from reference TRBV7-9 and TRBJ2-3, the complete variable domain reads DTGVSQNPRHKITKRGQNVTFRCDPISEHNRLYWYRQTLGQGPEFLTYFQNEAQLEKSRLLSDRFSAERPKGSFSTLEIQRTEQGDSAMYLCASIRGYASTDTQYFGPGTRLTVL.

This clonotype has a handful of counts. The chain carries TRBV29-1 and TRBJ1-5; 8 nucleotides line up with TRBD1. Trimming removed 7 bases from V and 11 bases from J; junction bases left unmatched: 13. Germline CDR1 and CDR2: SQVTM and ANQGSEA. The CDR3 length is 13 residues. DNA for the CDR3: TGCAGCGCAGGGACAGGTTCCGATGGGGCCCAGCATTTT. The encoded protein is CSAGTGSDGAQHF.

A few counts support this clonotype. The V gene is TRBV20-1, the J gene TRBJ2-2, with 11 bases matching TRBD2. Unmatched junction bases numbered 9, after V lost 1 base and J lost 5 bases. The CDR3 is made up of 17 amino acids. Germline CDR1 DFQATT, CDR2 SNEGSKA (reference sequence). The CDR3 spells CSARGWLAGGVTGELFF. DNA for the CDR3: TGCAGTGCTAGAGGGTGGCTAGCGGGAGGAGTGACCGGGGAGCTGTTTTTT.

This chain links TRBV7-9 with TRBJ2-5, with 9 bases matching TRBD2. CDR3 length: 13 residues. The germline V gene has CDR1 SEHNR and CDR2 FQNEAQ (reference sequence). The V gene end was trimmed by 5 bases and the J gene end by 5 bases; junction bases not matched to a gene: 3. The CDR3 DNA follows: TGTGCCAGCAGCGGACTAGCGTTGGAGACCCAGTACTTC. It specifies CASSGLALETQYF.

This rearrangement joins TRBV25-1 to TRBJ2-3; D remains unclear. Trimming removed 3 bases at V and 1 base at J, with 11 bases between. The CDR3 is 15 residues long. Germline lookup yields CDR1 MGHDK and CDR2 SYGVNS. The CDR3 loop is CASSEFDGGTDTQYF. Here the CDR3 DNA reads TGTGCCAGCAGTGAGTTCGACGGAGGCACAGATACGCAGTATTTT.

V gene TRBV29-1 combines with J gene TRBJ2-1; tentatively, D is TRBD1 (5 bases). Germline CDR1 is SQVTM and CDR2 is ANQGSEA. The germline V and J ends were trimmed by 5 bases and 2 bases, with 10 bases remaining between them. This CDR3 has 13 residues. The chain's CDR3 is CSVSHRPYNEQFF. The CDR3 region has the DNA TGCAGCGTTTCACACAGGCCCTACAATGAGCAGTTCTTC.

The chain has TRBV2 and TRBJ1-5; possible D gene TRBD1, 6 bases. The CDR3 loop spans 15 amino acids. CDR1 and CDR2 from the germline V gene are SNHLY and FYNNEI. V was clipped by 7 bases and J by 3 bases, with 16 bases between them. The CDR3 spells CASTIGGNFNQPQHF. The CDR3 nucleotides read TGTGCCAGCACCATAGGGGGAAATTTCAATCAGCCCCAGCATTTT.

V usage is TRBV10-2 and J usage is TRBJ1-4; D unresolved. This CDR3 is built from 15 residues. CDR1 is WSHSY, CDR2 SAAADI, per germline. Trimming pared 5 bases from V and 2 bases from J, leaving 12 bases between. The CDR3 DNA sequence: TGCGCCAGCAGTCGATACCGGGTCACTAATGAAAAACTGTTTTTT. Translation gives CASSRYRVTNEKLFF.

A remark on this clonotype: A read error may account for a junction end that differs from germline. The chain employs TRBV7-3 and TRBJ2-1; TRBD2 agrees at 9 bases. The CDR3 contains 12 residues. Germline V gives CDR1 SGHTA, CDR2 FQGTGA. CDR3: CASSPRSGSMIF. For the CDR3, the DNA is TGTGCCAGCAGCCCGCGTAGCGGGAGCATGATCTTC.

The chain recombines TRBV7-9 with TRBJ2-1, with D possibly TRBD1 on 6 matching bases. The CDR3 consists of 13 residues. CDR1 is SEHNR, CDR2 FQNEAQ, per germline (reference sequence). V lost 7 bases to trimming and J lost 0 bases, with 7 bases between them. CDR3 sequence: CASIGGSYNEQFF. The CDR3 nucleotides read TGTGCCAGCATAGGGGGCTCCTACAATGAGCAGTTCTTC.